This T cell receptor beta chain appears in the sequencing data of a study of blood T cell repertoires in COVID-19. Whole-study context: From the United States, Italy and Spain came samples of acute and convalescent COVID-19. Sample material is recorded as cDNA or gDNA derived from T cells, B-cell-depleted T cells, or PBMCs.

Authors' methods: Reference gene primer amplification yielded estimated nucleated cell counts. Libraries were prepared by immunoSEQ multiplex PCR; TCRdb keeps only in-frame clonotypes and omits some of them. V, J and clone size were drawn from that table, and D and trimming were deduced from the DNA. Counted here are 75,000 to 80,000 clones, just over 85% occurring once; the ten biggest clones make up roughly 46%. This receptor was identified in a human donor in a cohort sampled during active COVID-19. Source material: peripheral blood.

The CDR3 here is CASSGQTSPPQFF. CDR3 in DNA: TGTGCCAGCAGCGGGCAAACTAGCCCACCCCAGTTCTTC. V usage is TRBV9 and J usage is TRBJ2-1; perhaps TRBD2 as D (6 bases). This CDR3 spans 13 amino acids. V was cut by 3 bases and J by 13 bases, with 17 bases left in between. CDR1 SGDLS and CDR2 YYNGEE come from the germline V gene.